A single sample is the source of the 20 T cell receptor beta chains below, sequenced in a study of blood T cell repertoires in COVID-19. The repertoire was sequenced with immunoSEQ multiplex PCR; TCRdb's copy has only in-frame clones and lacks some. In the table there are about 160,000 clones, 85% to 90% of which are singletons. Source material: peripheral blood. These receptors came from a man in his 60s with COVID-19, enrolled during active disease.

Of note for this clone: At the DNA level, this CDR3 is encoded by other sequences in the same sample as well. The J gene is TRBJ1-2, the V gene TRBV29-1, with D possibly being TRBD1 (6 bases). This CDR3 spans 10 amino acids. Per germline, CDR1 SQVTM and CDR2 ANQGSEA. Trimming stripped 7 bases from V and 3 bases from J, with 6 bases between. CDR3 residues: CSAGDYGYTF. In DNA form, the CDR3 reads TGCAGCGCAGGGGACTATGGCTACACCTTC. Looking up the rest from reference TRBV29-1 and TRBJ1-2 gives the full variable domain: SAVISQKPSRDICQRGTSLTIQCQVDSQVTMMFWYRQQPGQSLTLIATANQGSEATYESGFVIDKFPISRPNLTFSTLTVSNMSPEDSSIYLCSAGDYGYTFGSGTRLTVV.

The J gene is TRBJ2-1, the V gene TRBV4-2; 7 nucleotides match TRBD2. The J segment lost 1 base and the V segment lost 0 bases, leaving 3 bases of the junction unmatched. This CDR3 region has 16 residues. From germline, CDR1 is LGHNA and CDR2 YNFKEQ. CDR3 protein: CASSQDKAGSYNEQFF. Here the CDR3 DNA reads TGTGCCAGCAGCCAAGATAAAGCGGGATCCTACAATGAGCAGTTCTTC.

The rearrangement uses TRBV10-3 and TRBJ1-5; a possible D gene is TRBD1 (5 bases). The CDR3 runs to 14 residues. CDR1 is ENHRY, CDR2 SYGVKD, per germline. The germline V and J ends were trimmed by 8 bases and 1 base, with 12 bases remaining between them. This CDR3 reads CAIGDNRSNQPQHF. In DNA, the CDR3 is TGTGCCATCGGGGATAACAGGAGCAATCAGCCCCAGCATTTT.

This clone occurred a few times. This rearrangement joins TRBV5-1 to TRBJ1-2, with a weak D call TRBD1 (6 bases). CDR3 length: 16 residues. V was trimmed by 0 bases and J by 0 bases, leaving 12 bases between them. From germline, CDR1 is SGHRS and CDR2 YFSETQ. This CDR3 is CASSLGPGESNYGYTF. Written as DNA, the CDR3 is TGCGCCAGCAGCTTGGGTCCAGGGGAATCTAACTATGGCTACACCTTC.

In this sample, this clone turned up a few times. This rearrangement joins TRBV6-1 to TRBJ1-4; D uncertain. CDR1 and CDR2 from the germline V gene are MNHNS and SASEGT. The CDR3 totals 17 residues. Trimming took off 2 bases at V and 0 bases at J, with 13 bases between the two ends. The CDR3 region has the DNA TGTGCCAGCAGTGAATATATAGGAGGCGCAACTAATGAAAAACTGTTTTTT. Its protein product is CASSEYIGGATNEKLFF.

The DNA of the CDR3 is TGTGCCAGCAGCCCTACTAGCTATCGCTCCTACAATGAGCAGTTCTTC. Its protein is CASSPTSYRSYNEQFF. The rearrangement uses TRBV5-4 and TRBJ2-1, with a tentative D call TRBD2 (6 bases). Germline V gene lookup returns CDR1 SGHNT and CDR2 YYREEE (reference sequence). This CDR3 has 16 amino acids. With 4 bases removed from V and 0 bases from J, the gap between germline ends came to 14 bases.

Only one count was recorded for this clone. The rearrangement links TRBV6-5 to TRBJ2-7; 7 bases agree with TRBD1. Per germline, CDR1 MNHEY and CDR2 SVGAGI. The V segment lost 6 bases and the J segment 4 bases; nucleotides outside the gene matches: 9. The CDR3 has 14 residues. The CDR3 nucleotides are TGTGCCAGCAGAAACAGAGACAGGGCGTACGAGCAGTACTTC. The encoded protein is CASRNRDRAYEQYF.

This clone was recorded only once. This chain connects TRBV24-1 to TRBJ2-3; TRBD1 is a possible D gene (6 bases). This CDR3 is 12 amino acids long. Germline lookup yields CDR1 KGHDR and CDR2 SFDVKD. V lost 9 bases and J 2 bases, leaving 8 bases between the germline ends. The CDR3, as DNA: TGTGCCACCGGACAGTACACAGATACGCAGTATTTT. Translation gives CATGQYTDTQYF.

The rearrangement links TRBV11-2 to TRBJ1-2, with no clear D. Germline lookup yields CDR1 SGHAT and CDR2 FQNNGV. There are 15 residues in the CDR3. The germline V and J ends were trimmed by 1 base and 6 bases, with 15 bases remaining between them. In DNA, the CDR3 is TGTGCCAGCAGCTTAGCCCCTGTCCTCACGGATGGCTACACCTTC. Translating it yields CASSLAPVLTDGYTF.

The CDR3 protein is CASSIDHGSSYEQYF. The CDR3 DNA is TGTGCCAGTAGTATAGATCATGGGAGCTCCTACGAGCAGTACTTC. This sequence joins TRBV19 and TRBJ2-7; D possibly corresponds to TRBD2 (5 bases). The CDR3 sequence is 15 residues long. Germline assignment: CDR1 LNHDA and CDR2 SQIVND (reference sequence). Trimming removed 0 bases at V and 0 bases at J, with 9 bases between.

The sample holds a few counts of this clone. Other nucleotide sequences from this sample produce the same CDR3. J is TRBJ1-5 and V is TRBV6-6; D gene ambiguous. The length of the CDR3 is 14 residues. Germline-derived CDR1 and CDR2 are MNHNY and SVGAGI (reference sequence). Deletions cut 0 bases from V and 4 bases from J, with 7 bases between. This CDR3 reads CASSYSGGNQPQHF. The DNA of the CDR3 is TGTGCCAGCAGTTACTCGGGAGGGAATCAGCCCCAGCATTTT.

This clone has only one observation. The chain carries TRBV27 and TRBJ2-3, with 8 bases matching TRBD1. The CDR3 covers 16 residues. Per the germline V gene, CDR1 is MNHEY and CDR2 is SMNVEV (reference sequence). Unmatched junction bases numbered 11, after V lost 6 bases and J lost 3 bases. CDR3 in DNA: TGTGCCAGCAGCTTAAAAACAGGGGGAGTAACAGATACGCAGTATTTT. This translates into CASSLKTGGVTDTQYF.

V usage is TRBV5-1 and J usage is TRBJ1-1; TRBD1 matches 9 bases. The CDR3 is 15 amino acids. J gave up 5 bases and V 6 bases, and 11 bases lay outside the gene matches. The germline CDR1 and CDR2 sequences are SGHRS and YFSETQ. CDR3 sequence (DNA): TGCGCCAGCAAAGTTCAAAACAGGGGGCGGACTGAAGCTTTCTTT. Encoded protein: CASKVQNRGRTEAFF.

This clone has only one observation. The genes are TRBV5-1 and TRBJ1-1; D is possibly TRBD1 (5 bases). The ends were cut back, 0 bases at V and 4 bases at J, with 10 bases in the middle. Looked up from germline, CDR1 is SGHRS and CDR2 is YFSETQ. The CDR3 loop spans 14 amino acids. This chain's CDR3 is CASSLGGPGTEAFF. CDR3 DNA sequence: TGCGCCAGCAGCTTGGGGGGCCCGGGCACTGAAGCTTTCTTT.

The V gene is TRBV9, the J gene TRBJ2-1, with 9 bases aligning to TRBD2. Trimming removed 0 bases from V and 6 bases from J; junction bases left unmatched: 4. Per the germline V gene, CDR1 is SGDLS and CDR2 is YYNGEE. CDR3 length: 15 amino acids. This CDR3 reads CASSVGNSGSNEQFF. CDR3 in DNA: TGTGCCAGCAGCGTAGGTAATAGCGGGAGCAATGAGCAGTTCTTC.

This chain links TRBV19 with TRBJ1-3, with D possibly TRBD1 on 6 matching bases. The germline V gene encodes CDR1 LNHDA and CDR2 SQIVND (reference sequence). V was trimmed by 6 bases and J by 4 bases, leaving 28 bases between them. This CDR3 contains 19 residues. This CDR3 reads CASSPGGGRVLGSGNTIYF. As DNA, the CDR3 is TGTGCCAGTAGCCCCGGGGGGGGGCGCGTTTTAGGGTCGGGAAACACCATATATTTT.

CDR3 sequence (DNA): TGTGCCAGCAGCCAAGGCGGACAGGGTTCGGATGAGCAGTTCTTC. It yields the protein CASSQGGQGSDEQFF. This chain joins TRBV4-2 and TRBJ2-1; 8 positions agree with TRBD1. Germline V lookup: CDR1 LGHNA, CDR2 YNFKEQ. After removal of 1 base from V and 8 bases from J, the junction contained 7 bases not matched to a gene. The CDR3 runs to 15 residues.

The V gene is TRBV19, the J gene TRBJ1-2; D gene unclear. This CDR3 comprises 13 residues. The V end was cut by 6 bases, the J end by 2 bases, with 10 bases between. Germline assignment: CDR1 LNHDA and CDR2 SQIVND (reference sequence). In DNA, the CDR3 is TGTGCCAGTAGAAAAGACGGGAACTATGGCTACACCTTC. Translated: CASRKDGNYGYTF.

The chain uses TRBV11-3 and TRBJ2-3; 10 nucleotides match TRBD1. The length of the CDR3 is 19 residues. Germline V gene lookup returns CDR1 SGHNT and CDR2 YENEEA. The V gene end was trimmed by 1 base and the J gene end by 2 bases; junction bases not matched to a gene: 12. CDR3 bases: TGTGCCAGCAGCTTAGCAGACTACCCGGGACAGGGGACCACAGATACGCAGTATTTT. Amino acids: CASSLADYPGQGTTDTQYF.

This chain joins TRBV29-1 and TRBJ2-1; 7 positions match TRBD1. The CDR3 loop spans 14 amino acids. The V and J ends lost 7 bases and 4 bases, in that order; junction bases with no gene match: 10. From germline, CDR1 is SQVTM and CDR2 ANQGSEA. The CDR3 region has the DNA TGCAGCGCCAACCGGGACAGCCAGTACAATGAGCAGTTCTTC. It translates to CSANRDSQYNEQFF.